This entry lists 32 T cell receptor beta chains sequenced from one sample in a study of blood T cell repertoires in COVID-19. Measured with immunoSEQ multiplex PCR; TCRdb has only the in-frame clones, and not every one. In the table there are tens of thousands of clones, 60% to 85% of which are singletons. Sequencing used peripheral blood. These receptors were obtained from a man aged 25-40 years with COVID-19, enrolled during active disease.

The V gene is TRBV27, the J gene TRBJ2-1, with 8 bases lining up with TRBD1. V lost 4 bases, J lost 6 bases, and 11 bases stayed unmatched. CDR3 length: 16 amino acids. CDR1 MNHEY and CDR2 SMNVEV come from the germline V gene (reference sequence). Written as DNA, the CDR3 is TGTGCCAGCAGTTCACGGACAGGGCACGGGGGCAATGAGCAGTTCTTC. Translation gives CASSSRTGHGGNEQFF.

V gene TRBV28 combines with J gene TRBJ2-1, with TRBD2 matching over 7 bases. Looked up from germline, CDR1 is MDHEN and CDR2 is SYDVKM. The CDR3 runs 14 residues. After removal of 5 bases from V and 5 bases from J, the junction contained 6 bases not matched to a gene. CDR3 DNA sequence: TGTGCCAGCAGTACGCGGGAGATAGACAATGAGCAGTTCTTC. Translation gives CASSTREIDNEQFF.

The chain carries TRBV11-2 and TRBJ2-1; D perhaps matches TRBD2 (6 bases). V gave up 0 bases and J gave up 4 bases, with 16 bases separating them. Germline assignment: CDR1 SGHAT and CDR2 FQNNGV. The CDR3 runs 17 residues. The DNA for the CDR3 is TGTGCCAGCAGCTTAGAGGTACGGCTAGCGATATACAATGAGCAGTTCTTC. Its translation is CASSLEVRLAIYNEQFF.

The J gene is TRBJ1-3, the V gene TRBV27, with TRBD1 identical over 9 bases. The CDR3 contains 16 residues. The germline gives CDR1 MNHEY, CDR2 SMNVEV (reference sequence). Trimming removed 5 bases from V and 4 bases from J; junction bases left unmatched: 9. CDR3 coding DNA: TGTGCCAGCAGTGCCGGACAGGGGTGGTCAGGAAACACCATATATTTT. The encoded protein is CASSAGQGWSGNTIYF.

In DNA form, the CDR3 reads TGTGCCAGCAGCTCCGGCGGGGGGCAGCTAGAGACCCAGTACTTC. Residues: CASSSGGGQLETQYF. The chain combines TRBV7-2 with TRBJ2-5, with TRBD2 identical over 8 bases. CDR1 is SGHTA and CDR2 is FQGNSA in the germline V gene. The V segment lost 4 bases and the J segment 4 bases; nucleotides outside the gene matches: 8. The CDR3 sequence is 15 residues long.

The chain uses TRBV27 and TRBJ2-2, with 7 bases fitting TRBD2. V dropped 7 bases and J dropped 1; count of bases not matched to a gene: 6. Germline CDR1 is MNHEY and CDR2 is SMNVEV (reference sequence). This CDR3 comprises 15 residues. CDR3 bases: TGTGCCAGCAAATGGGGGGGATTGAACACCGGGGAGCTGTTTTTT. Translation: CASKWGGLNTGELFF.

The chain combines TRBV9 with TRBJ2-1; TRBD2 matches at 15 bases. Germline V gene sequence: CDR1 SGDLS, CDR2 YYNGEE. This CDR3 spans 18 amino acids. V lost 5 bases and J lost 7; bases outside the gene matches: 13. CDR3 nucleotide sequence: TGTGCCAGCAGACCTTATGGACTAGCGGGAGGGAGTGGGAATGAGCAGTTCTTC. It codes for CASRPYGLAGGSGNEQFF.

The genes are TRBV27 and TRBJ1-2; TRBD1 aligns across 7 bases. V was pared by 5 bases and J by 2 bases, with 8 bases of the junction left unmatched. From germline, CDR1 is MNHEY and CDR2 SMNVEV (reference sequence). The CDR3 is made up of 15 amino acids. DNA for the CDR3: TGTGCCAGCAGTCCCGAGATACAGGGGAACTATGGCTACACCTTC. It specifies CASSPEIQGNYGYTF.

This clone was detected a few times. This chain uses TRBV19 with TRBJ2-2; a weak D match, TRBD2 (6 bases). The CDR3 contains 15 residues. V lost 7 bases to trimming and J lost 7 bases, with 19 bases between them. Germline V CDR1 and CDR2: LNHDA, SQIVND (reference sequence). As DNA, the CDR3 is TGTGCCAGTACCCCGGGAGCGGGTTTTGGCGGGGAGCTGTTTTTT. As protein: CASTPGAGFGGELFF.

V and J are TRBV18 and TRBJ2-3, with D possibly being TRBD1 (6 bases). This CDR3 has 13 amino acids. Germline V gene lookup returns CDR1 KGHSH and CDR2 LQKENI. V gave up 6 bases and J gave up 2 bases, with 9 bases separating them. DNA of the CDR3: TGTGCCAGCTCGACAGGTATCACAGATACGCAGTATTTT. Residues: CASSTGITDTQYF. The entire variable domain, with the rest obtained from reference TRBV18 and TRBJ2-3, is as follows: NAGVMQNPRHLVRRRGQEARLRCSPMKGHSHVYWYRQLPEEGLKFMVYLQKENIIDESGMPKERFSAEFPKEGPSILRIQQVVRGDSAAYFCASSTGITDTQYFGPGTRLTVL.

This chain joins TRBV20-1 and TRBJ2-4; 15 nucleotides align to TRBD2. Per the germline V gene, CDR1 is DFQATT and CDR2 is SNEGSKA (reference sequence). J lost 4 bases, V lost 3 bases, and 19 bases had no gene match. This CDR3 contains 21 residues. CDR3 sequence reads: CSASWGFTRGLAGGSKNIQYF. CDR3 coding DNA: TGCAGTGCTAGTTGGGGGTTCACCAGGGGACTAGCGGGAGGAAGTAAAAACATTCAGTACTTC.

The chain links TRBV28 to TRBJ2-5; 9 bases are shared with TRBD1. The CDR3 loop spans 16 amino acids. Germline lookup yields CDR1 MDHEN and CDR2 SYDVKM. V dropped 6 bases and J dropped 7; count of bases not matched to a gene: 15. CDR3 residues: CASRTTGTGTVGTQYF. The CDR3 region has the DNA TGTGCCAGCAGGACAACCGGGACAGGGACGGTGGGGACCCAGTACTTC.

The table lists this clone with a count of one. This chain uses TRBV9 with TRBJ2-1, with 11 bases aligning to TRBD2. In germline, CDR1 is SGDLS, CDR2 YYNGEE. CDR3 length: 13 residues. V was pared by 2 bases and J by 8 bases, with 0 bases of the junction left unmatched. The CDR3 coding sequence is TGTGCCAGCAGCGTGGGACTAGCGGATGAGCAGTTCTTC. Protein sequence: CASSVGLADEQFF. The full variable domain, completed using reference TRBV9 and TRBJ2-1, is DSGVTQTPKHLITATGQRVTLRCSPRSGDLSVYWYQQSLDQGLQFLIQYYNGEERAKGNILERFSAQQFPDLHSELNLSSLELGDSALYFCASSVGLADEQFFGPGTRLTVL.

DNA of the CDR3: TGTGCCAGCAGTGAAGAGACAGGGCGGGATGAAAAACTGTTTTTT. This gives the protein CASSEETGRDEKLFF. V gene TRBV6-1 combines with J gene TRBJ1-4; 7 bases are shared with TRBD1. The CDR3 length is 15 residues. Germline values: CDR1 MNHNS, CDR2 SASEGT. V shed 1 base, J shed 6 bases, and the junction held 5 bases outside the gene matches.

V and J are TRBV6-6 and TRBJ2-7; a weak D match, TRBD2 (6 bases). The V gene's germline CDR1 is MNHNY and CDR2 SVGAGI (reference sequence). The CDR3 is 14 amino acids. V lost 3 bases and J 0 bases, leaving 9 bases between the germline ends. The CDR3 nucleotides are TGTGCCAGCAGTTATGAGACTAGCTCCTACGAGCAGTACTTC. Translating gives CASSYETSSYEQYF.

The chain recombines TRBV7-2 with TRBJ1-1; D is unclear. This CDR3 contains 15 residues. Germline V gene data show CDR1 as SGHTA and CDR2 as FQGNSA. Trimming took 7 bases from V and 3 from J, leaving 18 bases between them. CDR3: CASNPWSNTYTEAFF. In nucleotides, the CDR3 is TGTGCCAGCAACCCATGGTCCAACACGTACACTGAAGCTTTCTTT.

The rearrangement joins TRBV19 to TRBJ1-5, with D tentatively TRBD1 (6 bases). Trimming pared 4 bases from V and 7 bases from J, leaving 11 bases between. The germline V gene has CDR1 LNHDA and CDR2 SQIVND (reference sequence). The CDR3 loop spans 13 amino acids. DNA for the CDR3: TGTGCCAGTAGTACAGGGGTGAGGCAGCCCCAGCATTTT. Its protein is CASSTGVRQPQHF.

This rearrangement joins TRBV4-1 to TRBJ2-2; TRBD2 might be the D (6 bases). Trimming removed 4 bases from V and 6 bases from J, with 12 bases in between. Germline V lookup: CDR1 MGHRA, CDR2 YSYEKL. This CDR3 spans 14 amino acids. CDR3 protein: CASSLSSAAGELFF. In DNA, the CDR3 is TGCGCCAGCAGCCTATCTAGCGCGGCCGGGGAGCTGTTTTTT.

This chain uses TRBV27 with TRBJ2-2, with D possibly being TRBD1 (5 bases). CDR1 and CDR2 from the germline V gene are MNHEY and SMNVEV (reference sequence). This CDR3 contains 13 residues. V shed 6 bases and J shed 5 bases, with 10 bases lying between them. The CDR3 region is CASRVQGTGELFF. The CDR3 DNA reads TGTGCCAGCAGGGTTCAGGGAACCGGGGAGCTGTTTTTT.

The V gene is TRBV3-1 (or the pseudogene TRBV3-2), the J gene TRBJ1-1; possibly TRBD1 for D (5 bases). The V end lost 4 bases, the J end lost 0 bases, and 12 bases lay between the germline ends. CDR3 length equals 15 residues. Germline V gives CDR1 LGHDT, CDR2 YNNKEL (reference sequence). DNA for the CDR3: TGTGCCAGCAGCCCCATGGAGGGGTTGAACACTGAAGCTTTCTTT. It specifies CASSPMEGLNTEAFF.

This chain connects TRBV7-8 to TRBJ2-1, with a weak D call TRBD2 (5 bases). Germline values: CDR1 SGHVS, CDR2 FQNEAQ. There are 16 residues in the CDR3. V was trimmed by 2 bases and J by 0 bases, leaving 11 bases between them. CDR3 region: CASSLMDWSSYNEQFF. DNA for the CDR3: TGTGCCAGCAGCTTAATGGACTGGAGCTCCTACAATGAGCAGTTCTTC.

This chain links TRBV28 with TRBJ2-3; 9 nucleotides align to TRBD2. CDR3 length equals 14 residues. Germline lookup yields CDR1 MDHEN and CDR2 SYDVKM. With 11 bases clipped from V and 4 bases from J, the junction kept 10 bases outside the gene matches. Here the CDR3 DNA reads TGTGCCCTCGGGCAGCGGGGGGACGCAGATACGCAGTATTTT. It yields the protein CALGQRGDADTQYF.

This sequence joins TRBV5-1 and TRBJ2-3; TRBD1 matches 11 bases. From germline, CDR1 is SGHRS and CDR2 YFSETQ. The CDR3 has 16 residues. Trimming took 1 base from V and 3 from J; bases not matched to a gene: 4. The DNA for the CDR3 is TGCGCCAGCAGCTTGACCGGGACAGGGGGGACAGATACGCAGTATTTT. This codes for CASSLTGTGGTDTQYF. The full variable domain, with the rest looked up from reference TRBV5-1 and TRBJ2-3, is KAGVTQTPRYLIKTRGQQVTLSCSPISGHRSVSWYQQTPGQGLQFLFEYFSETQRNKGNFPGRFSGRQFSNSRSEMNVSTLELGDSALYLCASSLTGTGGTDTQYFGPGTRLTVL.

The chain uses TRBV21-1 and TRBJ2-2; TRBD1, the table's D call, lacks a check against the DNA. TRBV21-1 is recorded as a pseudogene. CDR3 size: 14 residues. The CDR3 bases are TGTGCCAGCAGTTCAACTGGGGCCACAGGGGAGCTGTTTTTT. Amino acids: CASSSTGATGELFF.

The chain joins TRBV13 to TRBJ1-5, with a weak D call TRBD1 (5 bases). This CDR3 is 14 amino acids long. V was shortened by 3 bases and J by 1 base, with 7 bases between the two germline ends. CDR1 is PRHDT and CDR2 is FYEKMQ in the germline V gene (reference sequence). Here the CDR3 DNA reads TGTGCCAGCAGCTTCGGGGGGAGCAATCAGCCCCAGCATTTT. Amino acids: CASSFGGSNQPQHF.

This chain links TRBV6-5 with TRBJ2-7; unclear D gene. The CDR3 sequence is 12 residues long. CDR1 is MNHEY and CDR2 is SVGAGI in the germline V gene. V shed 6 bases and J shed 7 bases, with 13 bases lying between them. This CDR3 is CASSAPVREQYF. The CDR3 bases are TGTGCCAGCAGCGCCCCGGTTAGAGAGCAGTACTTC.

This sequence joins TRBV28 and TRBJ2-7; the D gene is possibly TRBD1 (6 bases). The CDR3 loop spans 13 amino acids. Between the trimmed V and J ends, which lost 5 bases and 5 bases, there was a span of 13 bases. Germline V CDR1 and CDR2: MDHEN, SYDVKM. This CDR3 is CASSPQGWHEQYF. The DNA for the CDR3 is TGTGCCAGCAGTCCCCAGGGGTGGCACGAGCAGTACTTC.

V and J are TRBV28 and TRBJ2-2; 12 bases are a match to TRBD2. CDR1 is MDHEN, CDR2 SYDVKM, per germline. Losses at the gene ends were 3 bases for V and 4 bases for J; bases not matched to a gene: 0. The CDR3 extends over 15 amino acids. CDR3 residues: CASSLTSGSTGELFF. The CDR3 bases are TGTGCCAGCAGTTTGACTAGCGGGAGCACCGGGGAGCTGTTTTTT.

The CDR3 reads CASTGEVLSSYNEQFF. In DNA form, the CDR3 reads TGTGCCAGCACGGGGGAAGTCTTGAGCTCCTACAATGAGCAGTTCTTC. This chain links TRBV28 with TRBJ2-1; possibly TRBD2 for D (6 bases). Trimming took 7 bases from V and 0 from J, leaving 16 bases between them. This CDR3 region has 16 residues. Germline CDR1 is MDHEN and CDR2 is SYDVKM.

Notes on this clone: Within the sample, other DNA sequences also encode this same CDR3. This rearrangement joins TRBV5-1 to TRBJ2-3; D possibly corresponds to TRBD2 (7 bases). The CDR3 is 16 amino acids. Germline V lookup: CDR1 SGHRS, CDR2 YFSETQ. Trimming left V 0 bases short and J 3 bases short, with 14 bases between. This CDR3 reads CASSLAPRGGTDTQYF. The CDR3 nucleotides are TGCGCCAGCAGCTTGGCTCCGAGGGGGGGGACAGATACGCAGTATTTT.

This clone was counted a single time. This chain uses TRBV29-1 with TRBJ2-3, with TRBD1 matching over 12 bases. The V and J ends lost 6 bases and 0 bases, in that order; junction bases with no gene match: 10. Germline assignment: CDR1 SQVTM and CDR2 ANQGSEA. The CDR3 has 17 amino acids. The CDR3 sequence: CSVLGTGGYYSTDTQYF. The DNA for the CDR3 is TGCAGCGTCCTTGGGACAGGGGGCTATTACAGCACAGATACGCAGTATTTT.

The chain carries TRBV7-9 and TRBJ2-5; 9 bases match TRBD2. Germline V gene data show CDR1 as SEHNR and CDR2 as FQNEAQ (reference sequence). J lost 2 bases, V lost 8 bases, and 12 bases had no gene match. The CDR3 spans 16 residues. In DNA form, the CDR3 reads TGTGCCAGCTCCTTAGCGGGAGTAACGGGTCAAGAGACCCAGTACTTC. Translated, it gives CASSLAGVTGQETQYF.